The 3 T cell receptor beta chains below were found in one sample sequenced in a study of T cells in localized non-small cell lung cancer (dated by TCRdb to between 2020 and 2021). To prepare the library, the immunoSEQ multiplex PCR assay was applied. Entries here come from immuneACCESS through TCRdb and include only in-frame sequences with V and J called. Some clones fail to appear in such tables; in the studies checked, an unresolved V gene covers under half of the shortfall, and the cause of the remainder is unknown. The sample has about 43,000 clones on record, roughly nine tenths of them singletons. The ten largest clones take up about 10% of the sample. The sample was PBMCs, taken before any cancer treatment. The source of these receptors is a woman aged 35-70 years with stage II lung adenocarcinoma.

The rearrangement joins TRBV5-6 to TRBJ2-2, with D uncertain. CDR1 is SGHDT, CDR2 YYEEEE, per germline. The CDR3 contains 14 residues. V lost 4 bases, J lost 0 bases, and 7 bases lay in between. This CDR3 reads CASSPDTNTGELFF. CDR3 sequence (DNA): TGTGCCAGCAGCCCCGACACGAACACCGGGGAGCTGTTTTTT.

The chain is built from TRBV7-9 and TRBJ1-5, with 8 bases aligning to TRBD1. Unmatched junction bases numbered 13, after V lost 5 bases and J lost 7 bases. Looked up from germline, CDR1 is SEHNR and CDR2 is FQNEAQ (reference sequence). CDR3 length equals 16 residues. The CDR3 nucleotides are TGTGCCAGCAGCATAGGACAGGGAGTTTCGTACCAGCCCCAGCATTTT. Protein sequence: CASSIGQGVSYQPQHF.

The chain has TRBV6-7 and TRBJ1-5; TRBD1 might be the D (6 bases). TRBV6-7 is marked as an open reading frame, function uncertain. The CDR3 sequence is 19 residues long. V lost 4 bases to trimming and J lost 1 base, with 23 bases between them. CDR3 sequence reads: CASSLQGSRGIGSNQPQHF. CDR3 DNA sequence: TGTGCCAGCAGTTTACAGGGTTCTAGGGGCATTGGAAGCAATCAGCCCCAGCATTTT.